One sample yielded the 20 T cell receptor beta chains listed below, sequenced in a study of Ad26.COV2.S vaccination and SARS-CoV-2 variants. TCRdb's table, derived via immunoSEQ multiplex PCR, lists solely in-frame clones and lacks some. The table has approximately 400,000 clones, 92% seen once. The sequenced sample was peripheral blood, obtained after recovery from COVID-19. Receptor source: a human donor who had recovered from COVID-19.

The chain uses TRBV5-5 and TRBJ2-7; 7 bases align to TRBD1. Germline V gives CDR1 SGHKS, CDR2 YYEKEE (reference sequence). The ends lost 0 bases at V and 1 base at J; junction bases unmatched: 4. This CDR3 comprises 15 residues. CDR3 nucleotides: TGTGCCAGCAGCTTGGTAGGGGGCGCGTCCTACGAGCAGTACTTC. It is translated as CASSLVGGASYEQYF.

The V and J genes are TRBV7-2 and TRBJ2-3, with TRBD2 matching over 12 bases. The germline CDR1 and CDR2 sequences are SGHTA and FQGNSA. V lost 5 bases to trimming and J lost 1 base; unmatched junction nucleotides: 7. This CDR3 has 17 amino acids. DNA for the CDR3: TGTGCCAGCAGCCACACTAGACTAGCGGGGGGCACAGATACGCAGTATTTT. Translation: CASSHTRLAGGTDTQYF.

The chain carries TRBV12-5 and TRBJ1-5; D is ambiguous. The CDR3 totals 13 residues. The V gene lost 8 bases and the J gene lost 6 bases, with 14 bases spanning the gap. Germline lookup yields CDR1 LGHNT and CDR2 FRNRAP. CDR3 protein: CASNRDQVQPQHF. The CDR3 nucleotides are TGTGCTAGTAACCGCGATCAGGTTCAGCCCCAGCATTTT.

This clone was observed once. V is TRBV4-3 and J is TRBJ2-2; no clear D gene. Germline-derived CDR1 and CDR2 are LGHNA and YSLEER. This CDR3 has 17 amino acids. Deletions cut 1 base from V and 6 bases from J, with 18 bases between. The CDR3: CASSQVWALRFSGELFF. DNA of the CDR3: TGCGCCAGCAGCCAAGTATGGGCTTTGAGGTTTTCCGGGGAGCTGTTTTTT.

V usage is TRBV25-1 and J usage is TRBJ2-3, with no clear D. CDR1 MGHDK and CDR2 SYGVNS come from the germline V gene. The CDR3 has 13 amino acids. V dropped 3 bases and J dropped 7 bases, with 11 bases sitting between them. The CDR3: CASSDSTPNTQYF. CDR3 in DNA: TGTGCCAGCAGTGACTCGACTCCAAATACGCAGTATTTT. Complete variable domain (other parts from reference TRBV25-1 and TRBJ2-3): EADIYQTPRYLVIGTGKKITLECSQTMGHDKMYWYQQDPGMELHLIHYSYGVNSTEKGDLSSESTVSRIRTEHFPLTLESARPSHTSQYLCASSDSTPNTQYFGPGTRLTVL.

The chain couples TRBV3-1 (or the pseudogene TRBV3-2) to TRBJ1-2; D is uncertain. CDR1 is LGHDT and CDR2 is YNNKEL in the germline V gene (reference sequence). V gave up 3 bases and J gave up 2 bases, with 13 bases separating them. The CDR3 is made up of 15 amino acids. In nucleotides, the CDR3 is TGTGCCAGCAGCCATTGGGCCGGGAACAACTATGGCTACACCTTC. It is translated as CASSHWAGNNYGYTF.

The rearrangement joins TRBV25-1 to TRBJ1-2; weak D call: TRBD1 (5 bases). The germline CDR1 and CDR2 sequences are MGHDK and SYGVNS. This CDR3 contains 16 residues. Trimming took 2 bases from V and 7 from J, leaving 20 bases between them. The CDR3 sequence: CASSENPRGSWGGYTF. The CDR3 DNA reads TGTGCCAGCAGTGAAAACCCAAGGGGTTCCTGGGGTGGCTACACCTTC.

V gene TRBV4-1 combines with J gene TRBJ2-1; D is perhaps TRBD1 (6 bases). CDR3 length equals 13 residues. The germline V and J ends were trimmed by 6 bases and 8 bases, with 14 bases remaining between them. Germline V gene sequence: CDR1 MGHRA, CDR2 YSYEKL. This CDR3 is CASSPTGFDEQFF. The CDR3 DNA is TGCGCCAGCAGTCCCACAGGGTTCGATGAGCAGTTCTTC.

V and J are TRBV27 and TRBJ2-2, with TRBD1 matching 7 bases. J lost 4 bases, V lost 2 bases, and 7 bases had no gene match. Germline V CDR1 and CDR2: MNHEY, SMNVEV (reference sequence). This CDR3 has 16 amino acids. Written as DNA, the CDR3 is TGTGCCAGCAGTTTAAGGGAGACAGGGCCCACCGGGGAGCTGTTTTTT. Protein sequence: CASSLRETGPTGELFF.

This sequence joins TRBV29-1 and TRBJ2-1; 12 bases are a match to TRBD2. The CDR3 is 18 amino acids. CDR1 is SQVTM and CDR2 is ANQGSEA in the germline V gene. The J segment lost 2 bases and the V segment lost 5 bases, leaving 13 bases of the junction unmatched. Here the CDR3 reads CSVHPSGGARRTYNEQFF. DNA for the CDR3: TGCAGCGTTCACCCTAGCGGGGGGGCACGGCGTACCTACAATGAGCAGTTCTTC.

Notes on this clone: Other DNA sequences of this sample code for an identical CDR3. The V and J genes are TRBV5-1 and TRBJ2-3; tentative D call: TRBD2 (6 bases). This CDR3 is built from 14 residues. The V end was cut by 2 bases, the J end by 4 bases, with 11 bases between. The germline V gene encodes CDR1 SGHRS and CDR2 YFSETQ. CDR3 sequence (DNA): TGCGCCAGCAGCTTCGGCGGGGCCGCAGATACGCAGTATTTT. Translating it yields CASSFGGAADTQYF.

The J gene is TRBJ1-2, the V gene TRBV14, with D hard to call. From germline, CDR1 is SGHDN and CDR2 FVKESK. The CDR3 length is 16 residues. V dropped 0 bases and J dropped 3 bases, with 14 bases sitting between them. The DNA of the CDR3 is TGTGCCAGCAGCCAAGATCTTGGTGGCGCCGACTATGGCTACACCTTC. The encoded protein is CASSQDLGGADYGYTF.

CDR3 nucleotides: TGTGCCAGTAGTCCCCACTCGGGTCTAGGTGGCAATCAGCCCCAGCATTTT. Amino acid sequence: CASSPHSGLGGNQPQHF. The V and J genes are TRBV19 and TRBJ1-5, with D unclear. The germline CDR1 and CDR2 sequences are LNHDA and SQIVND (reference sequence). V gave up 5 bases and J gave up 2 bases, with 19 bases separating them. The length of the CDR3 is 17 residues.

The chain recombines TRBV18 with TRBJ1-1; TRBD1 might be the D (5 bases). Germline CDR1 and CDR2: KGHSH and LQKENI. The CDR3 has 12 residues. Trimming stripped 2 bases from V and 7 bases from J, with 8 bases between. The CDR3 sequence is CASSPGASEAFF. The CDR3 DNA follows: TGTGCCAGCTCACCAGGGGCGAGTGAAGCTTTCTTT.

This rearrangement joins TRBV19 to TRBJ2-2; tentatively, D is TRBD1 (5 bases). CDR3 length: 16 residues. Looked up from germline, CDR1 is LNHDA and CDR2 is SQIVND (reference sequence). Trimming cost V 5 bases and J 0 bases, with 13 bases left between them. The CDR3 loop reads CASSPRQNTNTGELFF. CDR3 sequence (DNA): TGTGCCAGTAGTCCGAGACAGAACACGAACACCGGGGAGCTGTTTTTT.

The CDR3 DNA is TGTGCCAGCAGCCAAGAAATGCAGGGGGCTGTCACCGGGGAGCTGTTTTTT. This encodes CASSQEMQGAVTGELFF. V gene TRBV4-2 combines with J gene TRBJ2-2, with 8 bases that match TRBD1. The CDR3 is 17 amino acids. V was pared by 0 bases and J by 4 bases, with 7 bases of the junction left unmatched. Germline values: CDR1 LGHNA, CDR2 YNFKEQ.

The chain combines TRBV7-6 with TRBJ2-5, with D possibly being TRBD1 (6 bases). The CDR3 has 15 amino acids. The V end lost 1 base, the J end lost 5 bases, and 14 bases lay between the germline ends. Germline V gene data show CDR1 as SGHVS and CDR2 as FNYEAQ. CDR3 nucleotide sequence: TGTGCCAGCAGCTTAGAACCAGGGACAATGGAGACCCAGTACTTC. This codes for CASSLEPGTMETQYF.

The chain has TRBV10-3 and TRBJ2-7; 8 bases are shared with TRBD1. The CDR3 is made up of 13 amino acids. J gave up 0 bases and V 6 bases, and 1 base lay outside the gene matches. Germline CDR1 is ENHRY and CDR2 is SYGVKD. The CDR3 sequence is CAIRGQVSYEQYF. CDR3 bases: TGTGCCATCAGGGGACAGGTCTCCTACGAGCAGTACTTC.

The rearrangement uses TRBV5-1 and TRBJ1-1; D is undetermined. Germline V lookup: CDR1 SGHRS, CDR2 YFSETQ. Trimming took off 0 bases at V and 10 bases at J, with 10 bases between the two ends. The CDR3 loop spans 12 amino acids. The DNA of the CDR3 is TGCGCCAGCAGCTTGGACATGACGAGAGCTTTCTTT. Translation: CASSLDMTRAFF.

The V call is TRBV7-2, the J call TRBJ2-2; D remains unclear. V dropped 5 bases and J dropped 3 bases, with 10 bases sitting between them. This CDR3 has 14 residues. Germline V gene data show CDR1 as SGHTA and CDR2 as FQGNSA. The CDR3 DNA follows: TGTGCCAGCAGCCCGCGGACGGACACCGGGGAGCTGTTTTTT. Translating gives CASSPRTDTGELFF.